These 22 T cell receptor beta chains originate from one sample sequenced in a study of spatial heterogeneity in lung cancer. TCRdb recomputed calls from the 5' RACE reads with MiXCR, one row per CDR3 protein. The table lists roughly 48,000 distinct CDR3 sequences, roughly 5.2% of them singletons. Indicated time point: sample taken at primary tumor resection. Sequencing covered unsorted whole RNA taken from tumor, nontumor lung or frozen PBMC. The sample consisted of PBMCs, taken at surgery. These receptors were obtained from a male donor with early-stage non-small cell lung cancer.

There are many counts of this clonotype. Sequence at one end of the junction differs from germline and may be a read error. This rearrangement joins TRBV5-1 to TRBJ2-1; TRBD1 agrees at 9 bases. This CDR3 has 15 amino acids. Germline V CDR1 and CDR2: SGHRS, YFSETQ. The CDR3 sequence: CASRTGTGSYNEQFF. In DNA form, the CDR3 reads TGCGCCAGCAGAACGGGGACAGGGTCCTATAATGAGCAGTTCTTC.

This clonotype appeared once. This rearrangement joins TRBV4-3 to TRBJ2-5, with a tentative D call TRBD2 (5 bases). The germline V and J ends were trimmed by 8 bases and 1 base, with 14 bases remaining between them. The CDR3 is made up of 14 amino acids. Germline lookup yields CDR1 LGHNA and CDR2 YSLEER. The CDR3, as DNA: TGCGCCAGCTCGCGAGAGGGATCCCAAGAGACCCAGTACTTC. Its translation is CASSREGSQETQYF.

This clonotype was counted at least ten times. The rearrangement uses TRBV29-1 and TRBJ2-2; D gene unclear. The CDR3 runs 12 residues. V was pared by 2 bases and J by 7 bases, with 8 bases between. In germline, CDR1 is SQVTM, CDR2 ANQGSEA. CDR3 in DNA: TGCAGCGTTGAACCTGAAGGCGGGGAGCTGTTTTTT. This codes for CSVEPEGGELFF.

This clonotype was observed at least ten times. The chain uses TRBV7-2 and TRBJ2-4; D might be TRBD1 or TRBD2, each matching 5 bases. V was shortened by 5 bases and J by 1 base, with 18 bases between the two germline ends. This CDR3 is 17 amino acids long. The germline V gene has CDR1 SGHTA and CDR2 FQGNSA. The CDR3 coding sequence is TGTGCCAGCAGCGCCCGAACGGGACCGGTGGCCAAAAACATTCAGTACTTC. Protein product: CASSARTGPVAKNIQYF.

This clonotype was found many times. The chain combines TRBV20-1 with TRBJ2-7, with 7 bases identical to TRBD2. Losses at the gene ends were 6 bases for V and 0 bases for J; bases not matched to a gene: 8. The germline gives CDR1 DFQATT, CDR2 SNEGSKA (reference sequence). The CDR3 is 14 amino acids. The DNA for the CDR3 is TGCAGTGCCCCCCCAGCGGGGATCTCCTACGAGCAGTACTTC. Protein product: CSAPPAGISYEQYF.

This clonotype was seen a handful of times. J is TRBJ2-7 and V is TRBV5-1; D could derive from TRBD1 or TRBD2 (5 bases each). Germline CDR1 and CDR2: SGHRS and YFSETQ. This CDR3 contains 16 residues. V was cut by 0 bases and J by 7 bases, with 20 bases left in between. CDR3 in amino acids: CASSLAGTKVYGEQYF. CDR3 DNA: TGCGCCAGCAGCTTGGCAGGGACGAAGGTTTATGGAGAGCAGTACTTC.

Many counts were recorded for this clonotype. The rearrangement links TRBV2 to TRBJ2-1; 8 positions match TRBD2. Germline CDR1 reads SNHLY; CDR2 reads FYNNEI. This CDR3 is built from 16 residues. Losses at the gene ends were 0 bases for V and 8 bases for J; bases not matched to a gene: 9. CDR3: CASSEAQWTSTHEQFF. In nucleotides, the CDR3 is TGTGCCAGCAGTGAAGCGCAGTGGACTAGCACCCATGAGCAGTTCTTC.

The V and J genes are TRBV27 and TRBJ2-7; 7 nucleotides align to TRBD2. Germline trimming cut 3 bases from V and 6 bases from J; bases unmatched to any gene: 8. This CDR3 is built from 14 residues. Germline V gene lookup returns CDR1 MNHEY and CDR2 SMNVEV (reference sequence). Written as DNA, the CDR3 is TGTGCCAGCAGTTTTAGGGAGGGTCTGGCCGAGCAGTACTTC. It specifies CASSFREGLAEQYF.

This chain links TRBV19 with TRBJ2-7, with TRBD1 matching over 7 bases. CDR1 is LNHDA, CDR2 SQIVND, per germline (reference sequence). The CDR3 extends over 15 amino acids. V dropped 6 bases and J dropped 4; count of bases not matched to a gene: 12. CDR3 loop: CASRRGPYRGYEQYF. The CDR3 DNA follows: TGTGCCAGTAGGAGGGGGCCCTATCGCGGATACGAGCAGTACTTC.

This clonotype was observed at least ten times. V and J are TRBV9 and TRBJ2-3, with D perhaps TRBD1 (6 bases). V was pared by 0 bases and J by 2 bases, with 10 bases between. CDR1 and CDR2 (germline): SGDLS, YYNGEE. The CDR3 sequence is 15 residues long. This chain's CDR3 is CASSVAGQNTDTQYF. The CDR3 DNA reads TGTGCCAGCAGCGTAGCCGGACAGAACACAGATACGCAGTATTTT.

This clonotype came up many times. The chain employs TRBV7-9 and TRBJ2-3, with D tentatively TRBD1 (6 bases). CDR1 SEHNR and CDR2 FQNEAQ come from the germline V gene (reference sequence). The V end was cut by 2 bases, the J end by 3 bases, with 12 bases between. The CDR3 sequence is 15 residues long. CDR3 nucleotide sequence: TGTGCCAGCAGCTTACCACAGGGTTGGACAGATACGCAGTATTTT. It is translated as CASSLPQGWTDTQYF.

This chain links TRBV7-9 with TRBJ2-3, with D unclear. The germline V gene has CDR1 SEHNR and CDR2 FQNEAQ (reference sequence). The CDR3 runs 16 residues. Trimming removed 5 bases from V and 0 bases from J, with 15 bases in between. The CDR3 sequence is CASSPKVSGSTDTQYF. The CDR3, as DNA: TGTGCCAGCAGCCCCAAGGTATCGGGTAGCACAGATACGCAGTATTTT.

This clonotype was counted at least ten times. V gene TRBV9 combines with J gene TRBJ2-7; unclear D gene. The CDR3 sequence is 14 residues long. Looked up from germline, CDR1 is SGDLS and CDR2 is YYNGEE. Trimming pared 0 bases from V and 1 base from J, leaving 8 bases between. CDR3 in DNA: TGTGCCAGCAGCGTAGGTGCTTTTTCCTACGAGCAGTACTTC. This translates into CASSVGAFSYEQYF.

This clonotype has ten or more counts. V usage is TRBV4-3 and J usage is TRBJ1-6; D not resolved. The CDR3 is made up of 15 amino acids. Germline CDR1 and CDR2: LGHNA and YSLEER. With 0 bases removed from V and 5 bases from J, the gap between germline ends came to 8 bases. The CDR3 nucleotides read TGCGCCAGCAGCCAAGATCTACAGAATAATTCACCCCTCCACTTT. Its translation: CASSQDLQNNSPLHF.

This clonotype was seen only a few times. The chain carries TRBV11-2 and TRBJ1-1; D uncertain. Per the germline V gene, CDR1 is SGHAT and CDR2 is FQNNGV. This CDR3 is built from 13 residues. V was trimmed by 5 bases and J by 0 bases, leaving 7 bases between them. CDR3: CASSPQLNTEAFF. The DNA for the CDR3 is TGTGCCAGCAGCCCTCAGCTGAACACTGAAGCTTTCTTT.

This clonotype has ten or more counts. The V call is TRBV18, the J call TRBJ2-7; the match to TRBD1 covers 7 bases. The CDR3 sequence is 14 residues long. Germline CDR1 is KGHSH and CDR2 is LQKENI. Germline trimming cut 1 base from V and 3 bases from J; bases unmatched to any gene: 3. The CDR3 protein is CASSPRDRDYEQYF. CDR3 DNA: TGTGCCAGCTCACCACGAGACAGGGACTACGAGCAGTACTTC.

This clonotype is medium-sized. This chain joins TRBV6-5 and TRBJ2-3, with a weak D call TRBD1 (5 bases). Trimming shortened V by 0 bases and J by 6 bases, and 7 bases separated the two germline ends. The germline V gene has CDR1 MNHEY and CDR2 SVGAGI. The CDR3 runs to 13 residues. The CDR3 here is CASSYSSGDTQYF. The DNA of the CDR3 is TGTGCCAGCAGTTACTCCTCAGGGGATACGCAGTATTTT.

This clonotype was counted at least ten times. V is TRBV28 and J is TRBJ2-4, with 8 nucleotides matching TRBD1. From germline, CDR1 is MDHEN and CDR2 SYDVKM. The J segment lost 0 bases and the V segment lost 6 bases, leaving 4 bases of the junction unmatched. CDR3 length equals 15 residues. The CDR3 sequence is CASSLTGGAKNIQYF. In nucleotides, the CDR3 is TGTGCCAGCAGCCTTACAGGGGGAGCCAAAAACATTCAGTACTTC.

This clonotype was observed at least ten times. The CDR3 is CASSLRGGNEQFF. Written as DNA, the CDR3 is TGTGCCAGCAGCTTACGGGGCGGCAATGAGCAGTTCTTC. This chain uses TRBV7-8 with TRBJ2-1; D could derive from TRBD1 or TRBD2 (5 bases each). CDR3 length: 13 amino acids. The V gene's germline CDR1 is SGHVS and CDR2 FQNEAQ. V was shortened by 2 bases and J by 6 bases, with 8 bases between the two germline ends.

This clonotype has a count of ten or more. The genes are TRBV6-1 and TRBJ1-1; D gene unclear. V lost 5 bases and J 4 bases, leaving 11 bases between the germline ends. Germline V gene sequence: CDR1 MNHNS, CDR2 SASEGT. The CDR3 runs to 13 residues. The CDR3 loop reads CASSLRHATEAFF. The DNA for the CDR3 is TGTGCCAGCAGTCTTAGACACGCCACTGAAGCTTTCTTT.

The gene calls are TRBV4-3 and TRBJ2-3; 10 nucleotides line up with TRBD2. The CDR3 extends over 17 amino acids. From germline, CDR1 is LGHNA and CDR2 YSLEER. Unmatched junction bases numbered 9, after V lost 0 bases and J lost 6 bases. The CDR3 coding sequence is TGCGCCAGCAGCCAAGATCAGAAACTAGCGGGATCGGATACGCAGTATTTT. Translating it yields CASSQDQKLAGSDTQYF.

The chain is built from TRBV12-3 or TRBV12-4 and TRBJ1-1, with 7 bases fitting TRBD1. After removal of 5 bases from V and 2 bases from J, the junction contained 8 bases not matched to a gene. The CDR3 has 15 amino acids. The CDR3 protein is CASSISGTVNTEAFF. In DNA, the CDR3 is TGTGCCAGCAGTATCTCCGGGACAGTCAACACTGAAGCTTTCTTT.